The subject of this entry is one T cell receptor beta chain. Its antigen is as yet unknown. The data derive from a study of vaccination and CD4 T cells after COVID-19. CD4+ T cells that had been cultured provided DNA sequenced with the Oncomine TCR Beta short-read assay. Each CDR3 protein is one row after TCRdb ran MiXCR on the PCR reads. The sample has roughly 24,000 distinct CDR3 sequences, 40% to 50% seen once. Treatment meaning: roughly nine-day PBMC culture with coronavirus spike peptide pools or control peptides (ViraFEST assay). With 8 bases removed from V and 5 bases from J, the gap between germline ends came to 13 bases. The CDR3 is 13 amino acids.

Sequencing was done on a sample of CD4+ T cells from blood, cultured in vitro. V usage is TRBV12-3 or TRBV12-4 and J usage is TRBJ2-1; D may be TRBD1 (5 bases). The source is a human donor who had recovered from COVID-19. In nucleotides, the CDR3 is TGTGCCAGCCAGGGCTGGGGAAACAATGAGCAGTTCTTC. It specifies CASQGWGNNEQFF.